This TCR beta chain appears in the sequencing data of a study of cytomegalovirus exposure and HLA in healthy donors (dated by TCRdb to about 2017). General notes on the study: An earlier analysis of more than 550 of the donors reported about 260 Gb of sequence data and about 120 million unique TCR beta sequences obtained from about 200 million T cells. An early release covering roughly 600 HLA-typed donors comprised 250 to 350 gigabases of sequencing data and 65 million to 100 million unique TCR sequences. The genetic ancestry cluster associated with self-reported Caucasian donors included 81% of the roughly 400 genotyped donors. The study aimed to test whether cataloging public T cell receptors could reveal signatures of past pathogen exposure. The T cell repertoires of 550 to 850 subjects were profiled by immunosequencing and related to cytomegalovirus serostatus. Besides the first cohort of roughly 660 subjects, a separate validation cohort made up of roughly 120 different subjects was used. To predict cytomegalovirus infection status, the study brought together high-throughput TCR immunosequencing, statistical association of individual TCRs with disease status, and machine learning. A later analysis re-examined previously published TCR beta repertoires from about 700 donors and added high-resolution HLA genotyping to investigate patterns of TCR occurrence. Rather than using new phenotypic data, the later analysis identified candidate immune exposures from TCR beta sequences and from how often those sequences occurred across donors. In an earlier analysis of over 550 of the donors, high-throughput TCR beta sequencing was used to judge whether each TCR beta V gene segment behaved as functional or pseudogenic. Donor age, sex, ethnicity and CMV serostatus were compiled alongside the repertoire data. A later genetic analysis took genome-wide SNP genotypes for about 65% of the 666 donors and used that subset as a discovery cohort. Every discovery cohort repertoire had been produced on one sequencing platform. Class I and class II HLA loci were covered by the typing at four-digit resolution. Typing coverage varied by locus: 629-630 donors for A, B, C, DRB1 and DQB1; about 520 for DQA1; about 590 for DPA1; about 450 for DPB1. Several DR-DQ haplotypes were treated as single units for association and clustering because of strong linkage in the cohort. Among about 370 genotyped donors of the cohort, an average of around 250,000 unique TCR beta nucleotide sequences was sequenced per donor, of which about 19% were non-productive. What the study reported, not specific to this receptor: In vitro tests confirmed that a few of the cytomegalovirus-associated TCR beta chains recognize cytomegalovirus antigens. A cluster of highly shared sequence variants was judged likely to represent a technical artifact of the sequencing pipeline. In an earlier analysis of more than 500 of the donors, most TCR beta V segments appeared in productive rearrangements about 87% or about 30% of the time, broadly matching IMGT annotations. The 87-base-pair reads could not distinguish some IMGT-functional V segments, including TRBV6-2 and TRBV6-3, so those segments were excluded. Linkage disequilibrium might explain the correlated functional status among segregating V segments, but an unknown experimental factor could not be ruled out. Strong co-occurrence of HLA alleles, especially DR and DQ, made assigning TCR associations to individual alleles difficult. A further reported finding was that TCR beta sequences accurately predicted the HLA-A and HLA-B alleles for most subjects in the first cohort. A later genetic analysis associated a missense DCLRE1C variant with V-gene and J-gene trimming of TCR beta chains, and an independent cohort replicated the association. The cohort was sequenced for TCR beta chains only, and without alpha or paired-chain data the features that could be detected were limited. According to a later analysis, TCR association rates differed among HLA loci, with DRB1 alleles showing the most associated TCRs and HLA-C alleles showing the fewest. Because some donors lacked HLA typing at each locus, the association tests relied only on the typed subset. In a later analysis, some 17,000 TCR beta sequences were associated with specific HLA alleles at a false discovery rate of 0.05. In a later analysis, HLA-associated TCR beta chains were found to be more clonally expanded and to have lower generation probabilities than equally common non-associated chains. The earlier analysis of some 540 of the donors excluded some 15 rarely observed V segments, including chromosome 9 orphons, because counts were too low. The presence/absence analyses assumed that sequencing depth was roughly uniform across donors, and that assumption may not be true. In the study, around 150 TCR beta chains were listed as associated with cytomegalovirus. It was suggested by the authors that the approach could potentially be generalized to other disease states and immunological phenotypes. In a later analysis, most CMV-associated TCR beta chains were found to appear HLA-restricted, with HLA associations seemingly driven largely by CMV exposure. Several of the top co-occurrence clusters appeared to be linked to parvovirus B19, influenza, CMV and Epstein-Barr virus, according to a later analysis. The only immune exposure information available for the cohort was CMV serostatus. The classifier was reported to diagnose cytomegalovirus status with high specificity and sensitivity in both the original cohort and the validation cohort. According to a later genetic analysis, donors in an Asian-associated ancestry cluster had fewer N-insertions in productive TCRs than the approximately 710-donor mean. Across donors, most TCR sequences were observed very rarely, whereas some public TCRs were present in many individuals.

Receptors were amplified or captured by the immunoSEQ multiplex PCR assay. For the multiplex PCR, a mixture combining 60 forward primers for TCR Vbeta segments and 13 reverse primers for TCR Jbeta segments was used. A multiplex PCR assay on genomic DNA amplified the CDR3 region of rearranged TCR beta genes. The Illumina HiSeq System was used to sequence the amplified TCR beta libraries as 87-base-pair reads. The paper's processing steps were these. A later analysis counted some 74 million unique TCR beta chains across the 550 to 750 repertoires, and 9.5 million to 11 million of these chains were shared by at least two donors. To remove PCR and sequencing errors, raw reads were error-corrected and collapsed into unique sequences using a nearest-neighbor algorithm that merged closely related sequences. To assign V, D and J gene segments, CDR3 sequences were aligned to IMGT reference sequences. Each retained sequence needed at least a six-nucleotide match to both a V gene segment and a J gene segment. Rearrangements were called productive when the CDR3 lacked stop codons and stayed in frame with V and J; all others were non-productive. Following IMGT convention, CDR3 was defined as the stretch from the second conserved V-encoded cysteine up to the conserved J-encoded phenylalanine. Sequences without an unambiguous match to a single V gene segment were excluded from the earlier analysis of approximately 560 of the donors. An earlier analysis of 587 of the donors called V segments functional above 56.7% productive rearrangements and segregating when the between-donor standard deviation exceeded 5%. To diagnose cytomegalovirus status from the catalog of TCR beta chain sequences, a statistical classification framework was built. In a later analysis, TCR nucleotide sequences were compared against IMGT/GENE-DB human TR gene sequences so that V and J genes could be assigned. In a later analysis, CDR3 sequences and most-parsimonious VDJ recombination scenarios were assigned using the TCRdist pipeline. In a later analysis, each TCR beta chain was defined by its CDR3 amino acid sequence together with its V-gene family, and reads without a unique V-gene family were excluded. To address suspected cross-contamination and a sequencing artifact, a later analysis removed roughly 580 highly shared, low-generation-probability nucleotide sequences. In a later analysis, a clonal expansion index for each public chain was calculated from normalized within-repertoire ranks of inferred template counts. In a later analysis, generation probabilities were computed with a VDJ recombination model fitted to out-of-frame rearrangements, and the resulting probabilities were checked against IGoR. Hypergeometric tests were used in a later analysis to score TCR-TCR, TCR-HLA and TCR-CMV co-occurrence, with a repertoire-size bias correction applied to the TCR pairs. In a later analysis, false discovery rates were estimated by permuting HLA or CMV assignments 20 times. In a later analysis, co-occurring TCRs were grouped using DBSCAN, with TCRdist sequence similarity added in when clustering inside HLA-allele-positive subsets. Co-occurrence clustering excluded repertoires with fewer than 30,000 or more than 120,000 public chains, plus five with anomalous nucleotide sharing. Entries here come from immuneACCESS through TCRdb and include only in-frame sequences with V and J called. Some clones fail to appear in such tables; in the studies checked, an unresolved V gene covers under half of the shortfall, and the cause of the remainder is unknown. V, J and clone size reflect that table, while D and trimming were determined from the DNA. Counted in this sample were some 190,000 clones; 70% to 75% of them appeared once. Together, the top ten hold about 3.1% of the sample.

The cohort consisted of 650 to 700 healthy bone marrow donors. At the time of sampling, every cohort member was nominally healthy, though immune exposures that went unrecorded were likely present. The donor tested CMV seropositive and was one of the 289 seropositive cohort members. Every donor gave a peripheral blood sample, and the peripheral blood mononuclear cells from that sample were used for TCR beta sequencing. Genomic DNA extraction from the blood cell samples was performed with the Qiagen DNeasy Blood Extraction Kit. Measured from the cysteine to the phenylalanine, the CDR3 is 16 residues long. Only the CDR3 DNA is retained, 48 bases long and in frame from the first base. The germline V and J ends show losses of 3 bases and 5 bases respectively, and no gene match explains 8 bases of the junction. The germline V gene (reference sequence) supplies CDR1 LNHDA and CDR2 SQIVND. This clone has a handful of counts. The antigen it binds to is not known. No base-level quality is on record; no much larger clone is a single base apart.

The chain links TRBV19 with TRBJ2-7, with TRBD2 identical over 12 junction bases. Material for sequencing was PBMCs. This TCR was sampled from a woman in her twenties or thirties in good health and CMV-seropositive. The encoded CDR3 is CASSIALAGGPHEQYF. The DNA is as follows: TGTGCCAGTAGTATCGCCCTAGCGGGAGGGCCGCACGAGCAGTACTTC.